Shown below are 5 T cell receptor beta chains from a single sample sequenced in a study. Method: immunoSEQ multiplex PCR; TCRdb's copy keeps in-frame clones and lacks some. Counted here are about 68,000 clones, over 85% occurring once; the ten biggest clones make up roughly 4.5%. The material sequenced was PBMCs. These receptors were obtained from a man in his forties or fifties with rheumatoid arthritis.

The rearrangement joins TRBV28 to TRBJ2-3, with D possibly TRBD1 on 5 matching bases. Germline values: CDR1 MDHEN, CDR2 SYDVKM. The ends were cut back, 1 base at V and 0 bases at J, with 11 bases in the middle. This CDR3 contains 16 residues. The CDR3 protein is CASSLLAGHSTDTQYF. CDR3 DNA sequence: TGTGCCAGCAGTTTATTGGCAGGGCATAGCACAGATACGCAGTATTTT.

The chain carries TRBV27 and TRBJ2-7; a weak D match, TRBD1 (6 bases). The V gene lost 2 bases and the J gene lost 5 bases, with 10 bases spanning the gap. Germline CDR1 reads MNHEY; CDR2 reads SMNVEV (reference sequence). The CDR3 is 13 amino acids. The CDR3 nucleotides are TGTGCCAGCAGTTTAACAGGGATCAACGAGCAGTACTTC. It encodes CASSLTGINEQYF.

The chain is built from TRBV3-1 (or the pseudogene TRBV3-2) and TRBJ2-7; 7 bases fit TRBD1. Germline V gene lookup returns CDR1 LGHDT and CDR2 YNNKEL (reference sequence). The J segment lost 2 bases and the V segment lost 1 base, leaving 5 bases of the junction unmatched. The CDR3 is 15 residues long. CDR3 sequence reads: CASSQVDREAYEQYF. In DNA form, the CDR3 reads TGTGCCAGCAGCCAAGTTGACAGGGAAGCCTACGAGCAGTACTTC.

This sequence joins TRBV6-5 and TRBJ2-7; perhaps TRBD2 as D (6 bases). CDR1 MNHEY and CDR2 SVGAGI come from the germline V gene. Trimming stripped 5 bases from V and 2 bases from J, with 13 bases between. The CDR3 loop spans 14 amino acids. The CDR3 sequence is CASSPVEGTYEQYF. CDR3 nucleotide sequence: TGTGCCAGCAGTCCTGTGGAGGGCACCTACGAGCAGTACTTC.

With respect to this clone: Sequence at one end of the junction differs from germline and may be a read error. The CDR3 DNA is TGTGCCAGCAGCTCAGAACCCGGGAACAGCCCCGTCTTT. Protein product: CASSSEPGNSPVF. The chain employs TRBV7-8 and TRBJ1-1; no reliable D call. The CDR3 is 13 residues long. Germline CDR1 reads SGHVS; CDR2 reads FQNEAQ.